The 3 T cell receptor beta chains reported below all come from one sample, sequenced in a study of OX40 agonist ivuxolimab in advanced cancers. Profiled with immunoSEQ multiplex PCR; TCRdb holds only in-frame clones, not every one. The sample holds approximately 54,000 clones, roughly nine tenths seen once. Sequences were derived from CD4+ or CD8+ T cells sorted from blood, sampled in a trial of the OX40 agonist ivuxolimab. The origin of the receptors is an adult with an advanced solid tumor such as melanoma, head and neck, liver or kidney cancer.

This sequence joins TRBV7-2 and TRBJ1-2; the match to TRBD1 covers 9 bases. The V segment lost 3 bases and the J segment 5 bases; nucleotides outside the gene matches: 4. The germline gives CDR1 SGHTA, CDR2 FQGNSA. The CDR3 totals 14 residues. This CDR3 is CASSFRDRVYGYTF. The CDR3 DNA reads TGTGCCAGCAGCTTCCGGGACAGGGTGTATGGCTACACCTTC.

About this clone: A junction boundary mismatches the germline segment, possibly from a read error. The CDR3 bases are TGTGCCAGCGGTGACAGGGATTATGGCTACACCTTC. Amino acid sequence: CASGDRDYGYTF. The chain uses TRBV6-1 and TRBJ1-2, with 7 bases that match TRBD1. This CDR3 is 12 amino acids long. CDR1 is MNHNS and CDR2 is SASEGT in the germline V gene.

The chain has TRBV5-1 and TRBJ2-6; no clear D. CDR1 and CDR2 (germline): SGHRS, YFSETQ. Trimming cost V 2 bases and J 0 bases, with 12 bases left between them. The CDR3 runs to 17 residues. In DNA, the CDR3 is TGCGCCAGCAGCTTCCGGGCATCGGCCTCTGGGGCCAACGTCCTGACTTTC. It encodes CASSFRASASGANVLTF.